This T cell receptor (beta chain) was observed in a study of CD8+ T cells in alopecia areata. From germline, CDR1 is SGHRS and CDR2 YFSETQ. The CDR3 is 13 residues long. Trimming pared 4 bases from V and 5 bases from J, leaving 12 bases between. General study points: Relative to normal scalp, lesional scalp, especially alopecia totalis/universalis, showed higher clonality.

TCR sequencing used cDNA made by reverse transcription of extracted RNA. Assay used: immunoSEQ multiplex PCR; TCRdb lists only in-frame clones, some missing. Found here are around 120,000 clones, roughly 69% of them singletons; the top ten hold around 2.8%. From PBMCs, CD4+ and CD8+ T cells were sorted. This clone was seen more than once but under ten times. Its target is not known. The chain employs TRBV5-1 and TRBJ2-5, with D maybe TRBD2 (6 bases). The sequenced material came from CD4+ T cells sorted from blood. The TCR originated in a human donor in good health. The CDR3 spells CASSPGVRETQYF. The DNA for the CDR3 is TGCGCCAGCAGCCCGGGGGTTCGCGAGACCCAGTACTTC.